Listed here is a single T cell receptor beta chain. Its antigen is not known. The authors took PBMCs from roughly 9.3 ml fresh peripheral blood. The sample comes from a study of T cells in Graves' hyperthyroidism and ophthalmopathy. CDR1 SQVTM and CDR2 ANQGSEA come from the germline V gene. The junction had 9 bases not matched to a gene; V was cut back by 7 bases and J by 0 bases. This CDR3 has 14 amino acids. RNA transcripts were the template for amplifying TCR beta CDR3 regions. During a first-round RT-PCR of the TCR CDR3, the HTBI primer set was used. One entry per CDR3 protein, called by TCRdb with MiXCR from the multiplex PCR reads. The sample has hundreds of thousands of distinct CDR3 sequences; over 35% are singletons. Overall study results and limits: Also found in blood were most expanded thyroid clonotypes above 0.001.

The sample taken for sequencing was blood. This TCR derives from a man aged 18 to 30 with Graves' hyperthyroidism. The chain couples TRBV29-1 to TRBJ2-7; TRBD2 matches at 7 bases. The CDR3 nucleotides read TGCAGCGCCCGCCCTGGGGGGGTCTCCTACGAGCAGTACTTC. Translated: CSARPGGVSYEQYF.